These 32 T cell receptor beta chains originate from one sample sequenced in a study (dated by TCRdb to the mid-2010s). Library method: 5' RACE. Sequenced using an Illumina MiSeq. TCRdb reanalyzed the raw reads on its own, using fastp at Q25 for trimming and MiXCR for clone calling, and kept in-frame beta chains. A single entry per CDR3 protein holds the most common genes and DNA from its merged rows. The sample table contains roughly 54,000 distinct CDR3 sequences; only one count was recorded for 15% to 20% of them. The ten top clones hold around 2.3% of the sample. Sequences were obtained from naive CD4+ T cells sorted from blood. The sample's cell subset or site label is to be understood as: naive CD4+ T cells, CD4+CD45RA+CD25-. The receptors here all came from a female donor with breast cancer.

The rearrangement joins TRBV28 to TRBJ1-1; 7 bases line up with TRBD1. Germline V gene data show CDR1 as MDHEN and CDR2 as SYDVKM. Losses at the gene ends were 5 bases for V and 5 bases for J; bases not matched to a gene: 5. The CDR3 totals 13 residues. CDR3 region: CASSQTGRTEAFF. As DNA, the CDR3 is TGTGCCAGCAGTCAGACAGGGCGAACTGAAGCTTTCTTT.

This sequence joins TRBV29-1 and TRBJ2-7; D remains unclear. CDR1 is SQVTM and CDR2 is ANQGSEA in the germline V gene. The CDR3 totals 12 residues. V gave up 1 base and J gave up 0 bases, with 4 bases separating them. The CDR3 region has the DNA TGCAGCGTTGAAGTCAGCTCCTACGAGCAGTACTTC. Protein: CSVEVSSYEQYF.

The V and J genes are TRBV20-1 and TRBJ2-3; 8 bases agree with TRBD1. Trimming cost V 0 bases and J 5 bases; bases outside gene matches: 7. Germline CDR1 reads DFQATT; CDR2 reads SNEGSKA (reference sequence). The CDR3 sequence is 15 residues long. Here the CDR3 DNA reads TGCAGTGCTAGAGATCGCATGACAGGGGTAGATACGCAGTATTTT. This gives the protein CSARDRMTGVDTQYF.

There are a few counts of this clonotype. V and J are TRBV6-1 and TRBJ2-7; 7 bases agree with TRBD2. Germline lookup yields CDR1 MNHNS and CDR2 SASEGT. The CDR3 is 15 residues long. J was trimmed by 5 bases and V by 6 bases; bases with no gene match: 13. The CDR3 loop is CASRRGGEGLNEQYF. The CDR3 nucleotides are TGTGCCAGCAGACGAGGTGGGGAGGGCCTAAACGAGCAGTACTTC.

V usage is TRBV11-2 and J usage is TRBJ2-1; D is perhaps TRBD1 or TRBD2 (5 bases each). CDR3 length: 13 amino acids. The ends were cut back, 5 bases at V and 10 bases at J, with 15 bases in the middle. CDR1 SGHAT and CDR2 FQNNGV come from the germline V gene. The CDR3 coding sequence is TGTGCCAGCAGCACACCGGGACCACGGGAGCAGTTCTTC. Protein sequence: CASSTPGPREQFF. Full variable domain (rest looked up from reference TRBV11-2 and TRBJ2-1): EAGVAQSPRYKIIEKRQSVAFWCNPISGHATLYWYQQILGQGPKLLIQFQNNGVVDDSQLPKDRFSAERLKGVDSTLKIQPAKLEDSAVYLCASSTPGPREQFFGPGTRLTVL.

This clonotype showed up just a few times. This chain uses TRBV13 with TRBJ2-7; 11 positions match TRBD1. This CDR3 is built from 15 residues. Germline CDR1 PRHDT, CDR2 FYEKMQ (reference sequence). Unmatched junction bases numbered 11, after V lost 8 bases and J lost 5 bases. The CDR3 loop is CASSQLGQGENEQYF. The CDR3 nucleotides are TGTGCCAGCTCCCAACTGGGACAGGGGGAAAACGAGCAGTACTTC. The variable domain in full, completed from reference TRBV13 and TRBJ2-7, reads AAGVIQSPRHLIKEKRETATLKCYPIPRHDTVYWYQQGPGQDPQFLISFYEKMQSDKGSIPDRFSAQQFSDYHSELNMSSLELGDSALYFCASSQLGQGENEQYFGPGTRLTVT.

In its sample, this clonotype was seen many times. This rearrangement joins TRBV20-1 to TRBJ1-3; no firm D call. The CDR3 spans 11 residues. Germline V gives CDR1 DFQATT, CDR2 SNEGSKA (reference sequence). V lost 3 bases to trimming and J lost 3 bases, with 3 bases between them. The CDR3 reads CSASNGNTIYF. As DNA, the CDR3 is TGCAGTGCTAGCAATGGAAACACCATATATTTT.

This clonotype was found many times. V is TRBV9 and J is TRBJ2-1, with 13 bases that match TRBD2. The junction had 8 bases not matched to a gene; V was cut back by 2 bases and J by 0 bases. Germline-derived CDR1 and CDR2 are SGDLS and YYNGEE. This CDR3 contains 19 residues. This chain's CDR3 is CASSVGLAGAKSSYNEQFF. For the CDR3, the DNA is TGTGCCAGCAGCGTCGGACTAGCGGGAGCCAAAAGCTCCTACAATGAGCAGTTCTTC.

The V and J genes are TRBV15 and TRBJ2-1, with a tentative D call TRBD2 (5 bases). CDR1 and CDR2 from the germline V gene are LNHNV and YYDKDF (reference sequence). V was trimmed by 4 bases and J by 0 bases, leaving 16 bases between them. This CDR3 spans 17 amino acids. The CDR3, as DNA: TGTGCCACCAGCACGGAGCGGAGCGGCCGCTCCTACAATGAGCAGTTCTTC. It encodes CATSTERSGRSYNEQFF.

This clonotype was seen a few times. This sequence joins TRBV7-9 and TRBJ2-3; D is possibly TRBD1 or TRBD2 (5 bases each). CDR3 length: 15 residues. From germline, CDR1 is SEHNR and CDR2 FQNEAQ (reference sequence). The V gene lost 0 bases and the J gene lost 2 bases, with 9 bases spanning the gap. CDR3 sequence reads: CASSLARGTTDTQYF. CDR3 in DNA: TGTGCCAGCAGCTTAGCAAGAGGGACCACAGATACGCAGTATTTT.

In its sample, this clonotype was seen a few times. The chain is built from TRBV24-1 and TRBJ2-5; 14 bases are a match to TRBD2. V trimming: 3 bases; J trimming: 5 bases; junction bases outside the gene matches: 1. This CDR3 is built from 15 residues. Germline V gene lookup returns CDR1 KGHDR and CDR2 SFDVKD. CDR3 DNA: TGTGCCACCAGTGATAGACTAGCGGGAGGGGAGACCCAGTACTTC. It is translated as CATSDRLAGGETQYF.

This chain connects TRBV20-1 to TRBJ2-7; 8 bases match TRBD1. J was trimmed by 2 bases and V by 4 bases; bases with no gene match: 7. CDR3 length: 14 residues. Germline CDR1 DFQATT, CDR2 SNEGSKA (reference sequence). The CDR3: CSATRQGPTYEQYF. The CDR3 DNA is TGCAGTGCTACTAGACAGGGGCCGACCTACGAGCAGTACTTC.

This clonotype occurred many times. The chain combines TRBV6-5 with TRBJ2-2, with D tentatively TRBD1 (5 bases). Germline V CDR1 and CDR2: MNHEY, SVGAGI. V lost 4 bases to trimming and J lost 7 bases, with 16 bases between them. The length of the CDR3 is 15 residues. The CDR3 sequence: CASSWGRALGGELFF. The CDR3 DNA is TGTGCCAGCAGTTGGGGCAGGGCCTTGGGCGGGGAGCTGTTTTTT.

The chain combines TRBV5-1 with TRBJ1-1; D uncertain. The CDR3 covers 16 residues. CDR1 is SGHRS and CDR2 is YFSETQ in the germline V gene. Trimming removed 3 bases from V and 0 bases from J, with 15 bases in between. The CDR3 here is CASSSRLNTMNTEAFF. The CDR3 DNA reads as TGCGCCAGCAGCTCCCGTCTAAACACTATGAACACTGAAGCTTTCTTT. Variable domain in full (rest from reference TRBV5-1 and TRBJ1-1): KAGVTQTPRYLIKTRGQQVTLSCSPISGHRSVSWYQQTPGQGLQFLFEYFSETQRNKGNFPGRFSGRQFSNSRSEMNVSTLELGDSALYLCASSSRLNTMNTEAFFGQGTRLTVV.

The CDR3 is CASSLIPAGAPQFF. The DNA for the CDR3 is TGTGCCAGCAGCTTAATCCCGGCGGGAGCCCCTCAGTTCTTC. The J gene is TRBJ2-1, the V gene TRBV7-2; the match to TRBD2 covers 7 bases. Germline assignment: CDR1 SGHTA and CDR2 FQGNSA. This CDR3 has 14 amino acids. After removal of 2 bases from V and 13 bases from J, the junction contained 11 bases not matched to a gene.

This clonotype showed up just a few times. The rearrangement uses TRBV11-2 and TRBJ2-7, with a tentative D call TRBD2 (6 bases). Between the trimmed V and J ends, which lost 2 bases and 5 bases, there was a span of 7 bases. Germline V gives CDR1 SGHAT, CDR2 FQNNGV. The CDR3 contains 12 residues. The CDR3 DNA is TGTGCCAGCAGCTTATGGGGGGACGAGCAGTACTTC. Translated: CASSLWGDEQYF.

This clonotype was seen ten or more times. The V and J genes are TRBV20-1 and TRBJ2-4, with D perhaps assigned TRBD1 or TRBD2 (5 bases each). Germline V gene sequence: CDR1 DFQATT, CDR2 SNEGSKA (reference sequence). The CDR3 loop spans 16 amino acids. The ends were cut back, 0 bases at V and 0 bases at J, with 12 bases in the middle. The CDR3 loop reads CSARDPSGTAKNIQYF. The CDR3 DNA is TGCAGTGCTAGAGATCCAAGTGGGACAGCCAAAAACATTCAGTACTTC.

The chain couples TRBV6-6 to TRBJ2-7; the D gene is possibly TRBD2 (5 bases). Germline-derived CDR1 and CDR2 are MNHNY and SVGAGI (reference sequence). Trimming pared 2 bases from V and 0 bases from J, leaving 5 bases between. The CDR3 is made up of 13 amino acids. The CDR3: CASSYDYSYEQYF. Here the CDR3 DNA reads TGTGCCAGCAGTTACGACTACTCCTACGAGCAGTACTTC.

V usage is TRBV7-2 and J usage is TRBJ2-5; D not resolved. Germline V gene data show CDR1 as SGHTA and CDR2 as FQGNSA. The CDR3 is 15 residues long. V lost 2 bases, J lost 5 bases, and 15 bases lay in between. The DNA for the CDR3 is TGTGCCAGCAGCTTACGTCCTCAATCATTGGAGACCCAGTACTTC. Residues: CASSLRPQSLETQYF.

This chain links TRBV24-1 with TRBJ2-1; TRBD1 aligns across 7 bases. V lost 3 bases, J lost 6 bases, and 7 bases stayed unmatched. The CDR3 runs to 15 residues. Germline V lookup: CDR1 KGHDR, CDR2 SFDVKD. This chain's CDR3 is CATSDLDRVRNEQFF. The CDR3 nucleotides are TGTGCCACCAGTGATCTTGACAGGGTACGCAATGAGCAGTTCTTC.

The J gene is TRBJ1-1, the V gene TRBV20-1; 7 nucleotides align to TRBD1. Losses at the gene ends were 3 bases for V and 5 bases for J; bases not matched to a gene: 12. The CDR3 contains 15 residues. Looked up from germline, CDR1 is DFQATT and CDR2 is SNEGSKA (reference sequence). The CDR3 reads CSASNPGGGKTEAFF. For the CDR3, the DNA is TGCAGTGCTAGTAACCCAGGGGGAGGAAAAACTGAAGCTTTCTTT.

This chain joins TRBV29-1 and TRBJ2-1, with D tentatively TRBD1 or TRBD2 (6 bases each). This CDR3 has 12 amino acids. From germline, CDR1 is SQVTM and CDR2 ANQGSEA. The V gene lost 4 bases and the J gene lost 9 bases, with 13 bases spanning the gap. The CDR3 region has the DNA TGCAGCGTTGGCTGGGGGGCGGGTGAGCAGTTCTTC. Translating it yields CSVGWGAGEQFF.

This clonotype was counted at least ten times. The genes are TRBV28 and TRBJ2-5; possibly TRBD1 for D (6 bases). Germline assignment: CDR1 MDHEN and CDR2 SYDVKM. V was clipped by 2 bases and J by 6 bases, with 22 bases between them. The CDR3 sequence is 17 residues long. Here the CDR3 reads CASSLNSGQPAWKTQYF. DNA for the CDR3: TGTGCCAGCAGTTTAAATTCTGGACAGCCTGCATGGAAGACCCAGTACTTC.

This clonotype was counted at least ten times. The rearrangement links TRBV5-1 to TRBJ2-5; 7 bases align to TRBD2. V was pared by 4 bases and J by 5 bases, with 8 bases of the junction left unmatched. The CDR3 spans 14 residues. Germline CDR1 reads SGHRS; CDR2 reads YFSETQ. Written as DNA, the CDR3 is TGCGCCAGCAGCGTCGGGAGGTCTGGGGAGACCCAGTACTTC. Encoded protein: CASSVGRSGETQYF.

The chain recombines TRBV5-1 with TRBJ2-5; D uncertain. The CDR3 consists of 14 residues. Germline V gene data show CDR1 as SGHRS and CDR2 as YFSETQ. V was pared by 3 bases and J by 0 bases, with 9 bases between. CDR3 sequence (DNA): TGCGCCAGCAGCTCATACCTCTACCAAGAGACCCAGTACTTC. Protein product: CASSSYLYQETQYF.

This clonotype has more than one count but fewer than ten. The chain couples TRBV6-5 to TRBJ1-3, with TRBD1 matching 8 bases. After removal of 8 bases from V and 4 bases from J, the junction contained 4 bases not matched to a gene. This CDR3 comprises 13 residues. Germline CDR1 reads MNHEY; CDR2 reads SVGAGI. The CDR3 DNA is TGTGCCAGCTCCGACAGGGGCGGAAACACCATATATTTT. This encodes CASSDRGGNTIYF.

The rearrangement joins TRBV5-1 to TRBJ2-1; the D gene could be TRBD1 or TRBD2 (5 bases each). This CDR3 has 16 amino acids. Germline CDR1 is SGHRS and CDR2 is YFSETQ. Trimming pared 0 bases from V and 5 bases from J, leaving 15 bases between. This CDR3 is CASSLGAGTGHNEQFF. CDR3 nucleotides: TGCGCCAGCAGCTTGGGGGCCGGGACGGGCCACAATGAGCAGTTCTTC.

In this sample, this clonotype turned up a few times. The CDR3 reads CASSREDRTNTGELFF. In nucleotides, the CDR3 is TGTGCCAGCAGCCGAGAGGACAGAACGAACACCGGGGAGCTGTTTTTT. The chain is built from TRBV4-2 and TRBJ2-2; D might be TRBD1 (6 bases). Germline values: CDR1 LGHNA, CDR2 YNFKEQ. The CDR3 extends over 16 amino acids. V gave up 4 bases and J gave up 0 bases, with 12 bases separating them.

V and J are TRBV5-1 and TRBJ2-2; TRBD1 or TRBD2 may be the D gene (6 bases each). The germline V gene encodes CDR1 SGHRS and CDR2 YFSETQ. Trimming removed 4 bases at V and 1 base at J, with 17 bases between. CDR3 size: 17 residues. In nucleotides, the CDR3 is TGCGCCAGCAGCCCCGACCCCGGGGGCTTGAACACCGGGGAGCTGTTTTTT. Residues: CASSPDPGGLNTGELFF.

This clonotype has a single count. A much larger clone lies a single base off, so this may be a read error. The chain uses TRBV20-1 and TRBJ2-1; D is possibly TRBD2 (6 bases). Per the germline V gene, CDR1 is DFQATT and CDR2 is SNEGSKA (reference sequence). The CDR3 spans 16 residues. This chain's CDR3 is CGARDSSRGSYNEQFF. In nucleotides, the CDR3 is TGCGGTGCTAGAGATTCCTCGCGGGGATCCTACAATGAGCAGTTCTTC.

This clonotype has ten or more counts. The V and J genes are TRBV6-2 or TRBV6-3 and TRBJ2-1; D is possibly TRBD2 (6 bases). Per the germline V gene, CDR1 is MNHEY and CDR2 is SVGEGT. The CDR3 consists of 14 residues. V lost 6 bases to trimming and J lost 3 bases, with 12 bases between them. As DNA, the CDR3 is TGTGCCAGCAGAGATAGCGGCTACTACAATGAGCAGTTCTTC. The encoded protein is CASRDSGYYNEQFF.

The chain carries TRBV27 and TRBJ2-3; 9 positions match TRBD1. The length of the CDR3 is 15 residues. Germline trimming cut 2 bases from V and 7 bases from J; bases unmatched to any gene: 7. CDR1 and CDR2 (germline): MNHEY, SMNVEV (reference sequence). The CDR3 sequence: CASSLDGTGLNTQYF. The CDR3 DNA follows: TGTGCCAGCAGTTTAGATGGGACAGGGTTGAATACGCAGTATTTT.